Listed below are T cell receptor beta chains from one sample, sequenced in a study of cytomegalovirus exposure and HLA in healthy donors. Only in-frame clones appear in the TCRdb table, and some are missing; sequencing was by immunoSEQ multiplex PCR. The data contain more than 85,000 clones, approximately 95% of them singletons. The source material was PBMCs. These TCRs come from a woman under 30 in good health and CMV-seronegative. The CDR3 runs from the conserved cysteine through the conserved F or W. The D gene is left open where the match is weak. Only some rows state a clone size, as once, few, many or a class for expanded clones.

size: .; D: TRBD2; length: 16; V: TRBV5-5; J: TRBJ2-3; CDR3: CASSSGRGGRTDTQYF; DNA: TGTGCCAGCAGCTCGGGCCGGGGGGGCAGGACAGATACGCAGTATTTT
size: .; D: .; length: 15; V: TRBV2; J: TRBJ2-7; CDR3: CASKGIFSGAYEQYF; DNA: TGTGCCAGCAAAGGGATCTTTAGCGGTGCCTACGAGCAGTACTTC
size: once; D: .; length: 14; V: TRBV27; J: TRBJ1-6; CDR3: CASSSPGMGGPLHF; DNA: TGTGCCAGCAGTTCCCCAGGGATGGGGGGTCCCCTCCACTTT
size: .; D: .; length: 17; V: TRBV30; J: TRBJ2-2; CDR3: CAWSRGGPPSYTGELFF; DNA: TGTGCCTGGAGTCGAGGGGGACCGCCGAGTTACACCGGGGAGCTGTTTTTT
size: .; D: TRBD2; length: 16; V: TRBV4-2; J: TRBJ2-4; CDR3: CASSQDLAGARDIQYF; DNA: TGTGCCAGCAGCCAAGATCTAGCGGGAGCGCGAGACATTCAGTACTTC
size: .; D: TRBD2; length: 14; V: TRBV27; J: TRBJ2-1; CDR3: CASSPGLGFHEQFF; DNA: TGTGCCAGCAGCCCGGGACTAGGATTCCATGAGCAGTTCTTC
size: .; D: .; length: 12; V: TRBV5-1; J: TRBJ1-2; CDR3: CASSLQSYGYTF; DNA: TGCGCCAGCAGCTTGCAGTCCTATGGCTACACCTTC
size: once; D: .; length: 15; V: TRBV9; J: TRBJ1-4; CDR3: CASSVGLWAEEKLFF; DNA: TGTGCCAGCAGCGTGGGCCTCTGGGCTGAGGAAAAACTGTTTTTT
size: once; D: .; length: 15; V: TRBV12-5; J: TRBJ2-5; CDR3: CASGSSRDIEETQYF; DNA: TGTGCTAGTGGTTCGAGCCGGGACATAGAAGAGACCCAGTACTTC
size: .; D: TRBD2; length: 17; V: TRBV5-1; J: TRBJ2-3; CDR3: CASSLAGAGGLVDTQYF; DNA: TGCGCCAGCAGCTTGGCCGGAGCGGGAGGGCTCGTAGATACGCAGTATTTT
size: .; D: .; length: 11; V: TRBV19; J: TRBJ1-2; CDR3: CASSSNYGYTF; DNA: TGTGCCAGTAGTTCGAACTATGGCTACACCTTC
size: .; D: .; length: 14; V: TRBV7-6; J: TRBJ2-3; CDR3: CASSFTVATDTQYF; DNA: TGTGCCAGCAGCTTCACGGTAGCCACAGATACGCAGTATTTT
size: .; D: TRBD1; length: 15; V: TRBV5-1; J: TRBJ1-2; CDR3: CASSLGTGGANGYTF; DNA: TGCGCCAGCAGCTTAGGGACAGGGGGCGCGAATGGCTACACCTTC
size: .; D: .; length: 15; V: TRBV5-1; J: TRBJ2-1; CDR3: CASRSRLGGNNEQFF; DNA: TGCGCCAGCCGCTCCAGGCTAGGAGGGAACAATGAGCAGTTCTTC
size: .; D: .; length: 11; V: TRBV6-5; J: TRBJ2-3; CDR3: CATTRTDTQYF; DNA: TGTGCCACCACCAGAACAGATACGCAGTATTTT
size: .; D: .; length: 15; V: TRBV19; J: TRBJ1-5; CDR3: CASSTGRYSNQPQHF; DNA: TGTGCCAGTAGTACAGGAAGGTATAGCAATCAGCCCCAGCATTTT
size: .; D: TRBD2; length: 19; V: TRBV4-1; J: TRBJ2-7; CDR3: CASSQVYSSGGALTYEQYF; DNA: TGCGCCAGCAGCCAAGTTTACTCAAGCGGGGGGGCACTCACGTACGAGCAGTACTTC
size: once; D: TRBD1; length: 13; V: TRBV7-9; J: TRBJ2-2; CDR3: CASSTTGLRELFF; DNA: TGTGCCAGCAGCACGACAGGGCTCCGGGAGCTGTTTTTT
size: once; D: .; length: 15; V: TRBV5-1; J: TRBJ2-3; CDR3: CASSPSPDSTDTQYF; DNA: TGCGCCAGCAGCCCGAGTCCCGACAGTACAGATACGCAGTATTTT
size: few; D: TRBD1; length: 15; V: TRBV30; J: TRBJ2-7; CDR3: CAWTRTGGLGYEQYF; DNA: TGTGCCTGGACAAGAACAGGGGGTTTAGGGTACGAGCAGTACTTC
size: .; D: .; length: 15; V: TRBV4-1; J: TRBJ2-3; CDR3: CASSLIGLTTDTQYF; DNA: TGCGCCAGCAGCCTCATAGGACTCACCACAGATACGCAGTATTTT
size: .; D: .; length: 15; V: TRBV19; J: TRBJ2-2; CDR3: CASRDAGIGTGELFF; DNA: TGTGCCAGTAGGGACGCGGGGATCGGCACCGGGGAGCTGTTTTTT
size: .; D: TRBD1; length: 13; V: TRBV7-2; J: TRBJ1-3; CDR3: CASSTTGGNTIYF; DNA: TGTGCCAGCAGCACGACAGGGGGAAACACCATATATTTT
size: .; D: .; length: 13; V: TRBV2; J: TRBJ1-2; CDR3: CASSVGEDYGYTF; DNA: TGTGCCAGCAGTGTCGGAGAGGACTATGGCTACACCTTC
size: .; D: TRBD2; length: 17; V: TRBV5-1; J: TRBJ2-2; CDR3: CASSSRTSGSGTGELFF; DNA: TGCGCCAGCAGCTCGCGGACTAGCGGAAGTGGTACCGGGGAGCTGTTTTTT
size: once; D: .; length: 14; V: TRBV11-3; J: TRBJ2-7; CDR3: CASSLNRVGYEQYF; DNA: TGTGCCAGCAGCTTAAACAGGGTAGGGTACGAGCAGTACTTC
size: .; D: .; length: 14; V: TRBV6-5; J: TRBJ1-1; CDR3: CASSVRGGAAEAFF; DNA: TGTGCCAGCAGCGTGCGGGGGGGAGCCGCTGAAGCTTTCTTT
size: once; D: TRBD2; length: 15; V: TRBV6-5; J: TRBJ2-3; CDR3: CASSLLAGGPNTQYF; DNA: TGTGCCAGCAGTTTACTAGCGGGAGGGCCGAATACGCAGTATTTT
size: .; D: .; length: 14; V: TRBV27; J: TRBJ1-5; CDR3: CASSPGQGNQPQHF; DNA: TGTGCCAGCAGTCCCGGACAAGGTAATCAGCCCCAGCATTTT
size: .; D: .; length: 16; V: TRBV5-1; J: TRBJ1-3; CDR3: CASSLRRGGVGNTIYF; DNA: TGCGCCAGCAGCCTCCGCCGCGGAGGGGTTGGAAACACCATATATTTT
size: .; D: TRBD2; length: 19; V: TRBV12-5; J: TRBJ2-1; CDR3: CASGPGRGAVAGPRDEQFF; DNA: TGTGCTAGTGGTCCCGGACGGGGGGCGGTAGCGGGGCCTAGGGATGAGCAGTTCTTC
size: .; D: .; length: 14; V: TRBV4-2; J: TRBJ2-7; CDR3: CASSQESPSYEQYF; DNA: TGTGCCAGCAGCCAAGAATCTCCCTCCTACGAGCAGTACTTC
size: .; D: .; length: 15; V: TRBV11-3; J: TRBJ2-1; CDR3: CASSFSSGVGDEQFF; DNA: TGTGCCAGCAGCTTCTCCTCAGGGGTTGGAGATGAGCAGTTCTTC
size: .; D: TRBD2; length: 16; V: TRBV19; J: TRBJ2-7; CDR3: CASSIASSGARYEQYF; DNA: TGTGCCAGTAGTATAGCGTCTAGCGGGGCACGGTACGAGCAGTACTTC
size: .; D: .; length: 12; V: TRBV27; J: TRBJ2-1; CDR3: CASRIAGGEQFF; DNA: TGTGCCAGCAGGATAGCCGGCGGGGAGCAGTTCTTC
size: few; D: .; length: 14; V: TRBV9; J: TRBJ1-1; CDR3: CASSLDSTNTEAFF; DNA: TGTGCCAGCAGCCTCGACAGTACGAACACTGAAGCTTTCTTT
size: .; D: .; length: 18; V: TRBV7-9; J: TRBJ1-4; CDR3: CASSLEEGPWGTNEKLFF; DNA: TGTGCCAGCAGCTTAGAGGAGGGCCCATGGGGAACTAATGAAAAACTGTTTTTT
size: .; D: .; length: 13; V: TRBV7-8; J: TRBJ2-1; CDR3: CASSLSGSNEQFF; DNA: TGTGCCAGCAGCTTATCAGGGTCCAATGAGCAGTTCTTC
size: .; D: TRBD2; length: 18; V: TRBV11-3; J: TRBJ2-3; CDR3: CASSLGVTSGGVGGTQYF; DNA: TGTGCCAGCAGCTTAGGGGTCACTAGCGGGGGCGTCGGGGGTACGCAGTATTTT
size: .; D: TRBD2; length: 15; V: TRBV6-1; J: TRBJ2-7; CDR3: CASSPTSGPSYEQYF; DNA: TGTGCCAGCAGTCCGACTAGCGGTCCCTCCTACGAGCAGTACTTC
size: .; D: .; length: 12; V: TRBV6-6; J: TRBJ2-5; CDR3: CASSYREETQYF; DNA: TGTGCCAGCAGTTACAGGGAGGAGACCCAGTACTTC
size: .; D: TRBD1; length: 14; V: TRBV2; J: TRBJ1-3; CDR3: CASSNRGTGNTIYF; DNA: TGTGCCAGCAGTAACAGGGGAACTGGAAACACCATATATTTT
size: .; D: .; length: 16; V: TRBV7-2; J: TRBJ2-2; CDR3: CASSPQLGSGTGELFF; DNA: TGTGCCAGCAGCCCACAACTAGGGTCGGGCACCGGGGAGCTGTTTTTT
size: .; D: .; length: 14; V: TRBV6-4; J: TRBJ1-1; CDR3: CASSLDRRDTEAFF; DNA: TGTGCCAGCAGTCTTGACAGGCGGGACACTGAAGCTTTCTTT
size: .; D: TRBD2; length: 18; V: TRBV18; J: TRBJ2-2; CDR3: CASSPRLAGGPGTGELFF; DNA: TGTGCCAGCTCACCAAGACTAGCGGGAGGGCCGGGCACCGGGGAGCTGTTTTTT
size: few; D: .; length: 14; V: TRBV4-3; J: TRBJ1-6; CDR3: CASSQYRENSPLHF; DNA: TGCGCCAGCAGCCAATACAGGGAGAATTCACCCCTCCACTTT
size: .; D: TRBD1; length: 15; V: TRBV2; J: TRBJ2-3; CDR3: CASRATGGSADTQYF; DNA: TGTGCCAGCAGAGCAACAGGGGGTAGCGCAGATACGCAGTATTTT
size: .; D: TRBD1; length: 16; V: TRBV5-4; J: TRBJ2-2; CDR3: CASSHPDRGPGGELFF; DNA: TGTGCCAGCAGCCACCCGGACAGGGGGCCGGGCGGGGAGCTGTTTTTT
size: .; D: TRBD1; length: 14; V: TRBV9; J: TRBJ1-2; CDR3: CASSTLQGASGYTF; DNA: TGTGCCAGCAGCACACTCCAGGGGGCAAGTGGCTACACCTTC
size: .; D: TRBD2; length: 19; V: TRBV27; J: TRBJ2-3; CDR3: CASSFRGLAGGPIADTQYF; DNA: TGTGCCAGCAGTTTCAGGGGACTAGCGGGAGGCCCTATCGCAGATACGCAGTATTTT
size: .; D: .; length: 15; V: TRBV27; J: TRBJ1-5; CDR3: CASSLTAAVGQPQHF; DNA: TGTGCCAGCAGTTTAACGGCGGCGGTCGGGCAGCCCCAGCATTTT
size: .; D: .; length: 16; V: TRBV15; J: TRBJ1-6; CDR3: CATSRGAGSYNSPLHF; DNA: TGTGCCACCAGCAGAGGGGCAGGGTCCTATAATTCACCCCTCCACTTT
size: .; D: TRBD1; length: 16; V: TRBV7-9; J: TRBJ2-7; CDR3: CASSFTGQGAIYEQYF; DNA: TGTGCCAGCAGCTTTACCGGGCAGGGGGCTATCTACGAGCAGTACTTC